These 20 T cell receptor beta chains originate from one sample sequenced in a study of cytomegalovirus exposure and HLA in healthy donors. Amplification used 60 Vbeta primers and 13 Jbeta primers. The repertoire was sequenced with immunoSEQ multiplex PCR; TCRdb's copy has only in-frame clones and lacks some. The sample lists 150,000 to 200,000 clones, over 65% occurring once. Sequences were obtained from PBMCs. Receptor source: a man aged 40-49 years in good health and CMV-seropositive.

V usage is TRBV2 and J usage is TRBJ1-1; TRBD1 is a possible D gene (6 bases). V was shortened by 4 bases and J by 8 bases, with 17 bases between the two germline ends. CDR1 is SNHLY, CDR2 FYNNEI, per germline. The CDR3 has 14 residues. The CDR3 bases are TGTGCCAGCAGTGGAAGAGGACAGTCGAGCGAAGCTTTCTTT. Its translation is CASSGRGQSSEAFF.

The CDR3: CARSLVLGENTGELFF. The CDR3 DNA sequence: TGTGCCAGAAGCTTGGTTTTAGGGGAGAACACCGGGGAGCTGTTTTTT. The chain joins TRBV5-3 to TRBJ2-2, with D possibly matching TRBD1 (5 bases). TRBV5-3 is given ORF status, its function remaining uncertain. V was trimmed by 0 bases and J by 1 base, leaving 10 bases between them. The CDR3 has 16 amino acids.

Here the CDR3 reads CASSYSAVNTEAFF. Here the CDR3 DNA reads TGTGCCAGCAGTTACTCTGCGGTGAACACTGAAGCTTTCTTT. The chain has TRBV6-5 and TRBJ1-1; D remains ambiguous. Trimming took off 0 bases at V and 0 bases at J, with 5 bases between the two ends. Germline CDR1 reads MNHEY; CDR2 reads SVGAGI. The CDR3 loop spans 14 amino acids.

J is TRBJ2-3 and V is TRBV6-5; D is perhaps TRBD1 (5 bases). Germline values: CDR1 MNHEY, CDR2 SVGAGI. The CDR3 sequence is 15 residues long. The V end lost 5 bases, the J end lost 3 bases, and 15 bases lay between the germline ends. The CDR3 reads CASSQTDVVTDTQYF. The DNA of the CDR3 is TGTGCCAGCAGTCAGACAGATGTTGTTACAGATACGCAGTATTTT.

The chain links TRBV7-9 to TRBJ1-2; D is possibly TRBD1 (5 bases). The CDR3 is 12 amino acids. With 4 bases removed from V and 7 bases from J, the gap between germline ends came to 10 bases. Per germline, CDR1 SEHNR and CDR2 FQNEAQ (reference sequence). The CDR3 bases are TGTGCCAGCAGCTGGGGGGACTCTGGCTACACCTTC. Translation: CASSWGDSGYTF. The full variable domain, in which reference TRBV7-9 and TRBJ1-2 provide the parts outside the CDR3, is DTGVSQNPRHKITKRGQNVTFRCDPISEHNRLYWYRQTLGQGPEFLTYFQNEAQLEKSRLLSDRFSAERPKGSFSTLEIQRTEQGDSAMYLCASSWGDSGYTFGSGTRLTVV.

This chain uses TRBV5-6 with TRBJ2-1; TRBD1 agrees at 8 bases. Germline CDR1 reads SGHDT; CDR2 reads YYEEEE. There are 15 residues in the CDR3. After removal of 4 bases from V and 7 bases from J, the junction contained 10 bases not matched to a gene. In DNA, the CDR3 is TGTGCCAGCAGCCCTCGGGCAGGGGGCCGGAATGAGCAGTTCTTC. This translates into CASSPRAGGRNEQFF.

This chain connects TRBV2 to TRBJ2-1; D call uncertain. This CDR3 has 16 amino acids. Germline assignment: CDR1 SNHLY and CDR2 FYNNEI. V was cut by 0 bases and J by 6 bases, with 15 bases left in between. The CDR3 DNA is TGTGCCAGCAGTGAAGCGTTAGTGGTATCGTCCAATGAGCAGTTCTTC. The encoded protein is CASSEALVVSSNEQFF.

V usage is TRBV19 and J usage is TRBJ1-3; D gene unclear. V was pared by 5 bases and J by 4 bases, with 12 bases between. The CDR3 loop spans 14 amino acids. The germline CDR1 and CDR2 sequences are LNHDA and SQIVND (reference sequence). CDR3 protein: CASSPSSPGNTIYF. The DNA for the CDR3 is TGTGCCAGTAGTCCCTCAAGCCCGGGAAACACCATATATTTT. Looking up the rest from reference TRBV19 and TRBJ1-3 gives the full variable domain: DGGITQSPKYLFRKEGQNVTLSCEQNLNHDAMYWYRQDPGQGLRLIYYSQIVNDFQKGDIAEGYSVSREKKESFPLTVTSAQKNPTAFYLCASSPSSPGNTIYFGEGSWLTVV.

V is TRBV27 and J is TRBJ2-7; perhaps TRBD1 as D (6 bases). Germline V lookup: CDR1 MNHEY, CDR2 SMNVEV (reference sequence). The V end lost 6 bases, the J end lost 6 bases, and 21 bases lay between the germline ends. There are 15 residues in the CDR3. This chain's CDR3 is CASSPLRDRHVEQYF. The CDR3, as DNA: TGTGCCAGCAGCCCTCTACGTGACAGGCATGTCGAGCAGTACTTC.

The J gene is TRBJ1-2, the V gene TRBV12-5; 8 bases fit TRBD1. CDR3 size: 15 residues. Germline assignment: CDR1 LGHNT and CDR2 FRNRAP. After removal of 6 bases from V and 8 bases from J, the junction contained 14 bases not matched to a gene. CDR3 protein: CASGLGTATGGGYTF. The CDR3 nucleotides read TGTGCTAGTGGCCTGGGGACAGCAACAGGGGGGGGCTACACCTTC. The full variable domain, rest sourced from reference TRBV12-5 and TRBJ1-2, is DARVTQTPRHKVTEMGQEVTMRCQPILGHNTVFWYRQTMMQGLELLAYFRNRAPLDDSGMPKDRFSAEMPDATLATLKIQPSEPRDSAVYFCASGLGTATGGGYTFGSGTRLTVV.

This chain joins TRBV4-3 and TRBJ2-2, with a tentative D call TRBD2 (6 bases). CDR3 length: 17 amino acids. Germline assignment: CDR1 LGHNA and CDR2 YSLEER. With 1 base removed from V and 3 bases from J, the gap between germline ends came to 15 bases. CDR3 DNA sequence: TGCGCCAGCAGCCAAGGCCGGCGGGGCGTCCACACCGGGGAGCTGTTTTTT. Translated, it gives CASSQGRRGVHTGELFF.

The chain is built from TRBV5-4 and TRBJ2-7; possible D gene TRBD2, 5 bases. V dropped 4 bases and J dropped 3 bases, with 14 bases sitting between them. This CDR3 has 14 residues. Germline lookup yields CDR1 SGHNT and CDR2 YYREEE (reference sequence). The CDR3 nucleotides are TGTGCCAGCAGCCCCCCTGGACGGGGCTACGAGCAGTACTTC. As protein: CASSPPGRGYEQYF.

This sequence joins TRBV18 and TRBJ1-2, with D uncertain. Germline CDR1 KGHSH, CDR2 LQKENI. This CDR3 comprises 15 residues. V was trimmed by 5 bases and J by 6 bases, leaving 19 bases between them. As DNA, the CDR3 is TGTGCCAGCTCATCTAAACCGGGAAACGGGGATGGCTACACCTTC. This sequence encodes CASSSKPGNGDGYTF.

The chain carries TRBV7-9 and TRBJ2-7; 7 bases align to TRBD1. This CDR3 is 14 amino acids long. Germline loops: CDR1 SEHNR, CDR2 FQNEAQ (reference sequence). V shed 3 bases and J 4 bases; nucleotides not matched to a gene: 6. The CDR3 DNA reads TGTGCCAGCAGCTTCCGGGACAGAGGTTACGAGCAGTACTTC. The encoded protein is CASSFRDRGYEQYF.

The gene calls are TRBV4-3 and TRBJ2-7; D might be TRBD2 (6 bases). V was shortened by 4 bases and J by 3 bases, with 13 bases between the two germline ends. The CDR3 is 14 amino acids. Germline lookup yields CDR1 LGHNA and CDR2 YSLEER. The CDR3 reads CASSRGEAGYEQYF. The CDR3 DNA reads as TGCGCCAGCAGCCGCGGGGAGGCAGGCTACGAGCAGTACTTC.

The V call is TRBV7-9, the J call TRBJ2-7, with D perhaps TRBD1 (6 bases). The CDR3 runs 14 residues. The germline V and J ends were trimmed by 4 bases and 2 bases, with 12 bases remaining between them. Germline CDR1 is SEHNR and CDR2 is FQNEAQ (reference sequence). The CDR3 coding sequence is TGTGCCAGCAGCTCACCGACAGGAACCTACGAGCAGTACTTC. Encoded protein: CASSSPTGTYEQYF.

The CDR3 is CASSPRSGGLDTQYF. As DNA, the CDR3 is TGCGCCAGCAGCCCCCGGAGCGGGGGGTTAGATACGCAGTATTTT. The chain combines TRBV5-1 with TRBJ2-3, with 9 bases matching TRBD2. Germline values: CDR1 SGHRS, CDR2 YFSETQ. The CDR3 is 15 amino acids. With 4 bases clipped from V and 5 bases from J, the junction kept 8 bases outside the gene matches.

V gene TRBV6-1 combines with J gene TRBJ2-7, with TRBD1 matching 11 bases. The V segment lost 7 bases and the J segment 3 bases; nucleotides outside the gene matches: 5. The CDR3 runs to 14 residues. Germline loops: CDR1 MNHNS, CDR2 SASEGT. The CDR3 coding sequence is TGTGCCAGCACCCGGACAGGGGGCGGCTACGAGCAGTACTTC. Its protein product is CASTRTGGGYEQYF.

The chain combines TRBV15 with TRBJ1-3, with 7 bases that match TRBD1. Trimming cost V 1 base and J 4 bases; bases outside gene matches: 7. The CDR3 is made up of 16 amino acids. Germline-derived CDR1 and CDR2 are LNHNV and YYDKDF (reference sequence). The CDR3 loop is CATSRGRGRRGNTIYF. The CDR3 coding sequence is TGTGCCACCAGCAGAGGAAGGGGGCGCCGAGGAAACACCATATATTTT. The full variable domain, in which reference TRBV15 and TRBJ1-3 provide the parts outside the CDR3, is DAMVIQNPRYQVTQFGKPVTLSCSQTLNHNVMYWYQQKSSQAPKLLFHYYDKDFNNEADTPDNFQSRRPNTSFCFLDIRSPGLGDTAMYLCATSRGRGRRGNTIYFGEGSWLTVV.

This chain links TRBV4-3 with TRBJ1-5; a possible D gene is TRBD1 (5 bases). The V end was cut by 0 bases, the J end by 6 bases, with 18 bases between. Germline assignment: CDR1 LGHNA and CDR2 YSLEER. The CDR3 has 17 residues. The CDR3 spells CASSQDPNSGGGQPQHF. DNA for the CDR3: TGCGCCAGCAGCCAAGACCCAAACTCGGGGGGAGGTCAGCCCCAGCATTTT.